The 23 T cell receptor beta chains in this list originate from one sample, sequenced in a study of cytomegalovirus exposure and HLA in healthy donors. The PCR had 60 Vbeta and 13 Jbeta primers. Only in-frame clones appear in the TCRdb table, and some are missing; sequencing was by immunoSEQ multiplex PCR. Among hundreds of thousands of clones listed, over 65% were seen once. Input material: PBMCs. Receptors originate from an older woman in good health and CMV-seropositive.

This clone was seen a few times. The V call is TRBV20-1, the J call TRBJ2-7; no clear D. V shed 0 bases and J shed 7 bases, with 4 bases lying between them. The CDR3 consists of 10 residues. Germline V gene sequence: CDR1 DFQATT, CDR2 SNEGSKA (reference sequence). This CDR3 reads CSARDEEQYF. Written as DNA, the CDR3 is TGCAGTGCTAGAGATGAGGAGCAGTACTTC.

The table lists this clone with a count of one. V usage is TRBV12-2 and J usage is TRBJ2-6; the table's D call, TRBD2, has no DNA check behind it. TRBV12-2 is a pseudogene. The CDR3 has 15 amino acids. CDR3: CASRLANGSTNVLTF. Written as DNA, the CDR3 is TGTGCAAGTCGCTTAGCCAACGGTAGTACCAACGTCCTGACTTTC.

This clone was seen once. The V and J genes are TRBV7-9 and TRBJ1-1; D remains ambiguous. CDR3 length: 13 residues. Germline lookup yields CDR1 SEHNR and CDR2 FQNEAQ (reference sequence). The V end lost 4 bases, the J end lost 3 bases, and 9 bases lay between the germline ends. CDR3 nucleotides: TGTGCCAGCAGCTATCCGTCGGACACTGAAGCTTTCTTT. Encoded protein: CASSYPSDTEAFF.

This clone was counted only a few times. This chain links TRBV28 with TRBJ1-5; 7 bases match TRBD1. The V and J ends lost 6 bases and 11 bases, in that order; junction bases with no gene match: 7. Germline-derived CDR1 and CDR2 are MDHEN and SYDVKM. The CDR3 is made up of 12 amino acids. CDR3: CASSKTGRAQHF. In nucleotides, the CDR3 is TGTGCCAGCAGCAAGACAGGGAGAGCCCAGCATTTT.

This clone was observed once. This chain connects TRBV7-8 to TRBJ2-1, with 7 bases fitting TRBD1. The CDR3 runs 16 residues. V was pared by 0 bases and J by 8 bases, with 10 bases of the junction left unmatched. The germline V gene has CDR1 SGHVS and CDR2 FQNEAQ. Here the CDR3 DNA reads TGTGCCAGCAGCTTAGCTTGGGACGTTCAGGGGGATGAGCAGTTCTTC. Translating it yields CASSLAWDVQGDEQFF.

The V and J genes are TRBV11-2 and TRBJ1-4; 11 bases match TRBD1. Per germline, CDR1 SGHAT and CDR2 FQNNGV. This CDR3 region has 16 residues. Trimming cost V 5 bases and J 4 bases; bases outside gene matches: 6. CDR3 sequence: CASSLGQGAVNEKLFF. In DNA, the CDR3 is TGTGCCAGCAGCCTCGGACAGGGGGCCGTTAATGAAAAACTGTTTTTT.

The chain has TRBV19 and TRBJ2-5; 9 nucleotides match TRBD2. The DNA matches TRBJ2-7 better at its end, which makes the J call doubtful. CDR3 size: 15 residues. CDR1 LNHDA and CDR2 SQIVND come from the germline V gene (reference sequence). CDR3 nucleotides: TGTGCCAGCCACCGTAGCGGGAGTGGAACCTACGAGCAGTACTTC. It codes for CASHRSGSGTYEQYF.

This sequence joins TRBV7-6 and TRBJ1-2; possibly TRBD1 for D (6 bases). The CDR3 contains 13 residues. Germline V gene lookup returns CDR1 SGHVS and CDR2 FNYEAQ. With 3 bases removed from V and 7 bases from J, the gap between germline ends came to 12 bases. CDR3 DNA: TGTGCCAGCAGCTTTAACAGGGCAAGTGGCTACACCTTC. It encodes CASSFNRASGYTF.

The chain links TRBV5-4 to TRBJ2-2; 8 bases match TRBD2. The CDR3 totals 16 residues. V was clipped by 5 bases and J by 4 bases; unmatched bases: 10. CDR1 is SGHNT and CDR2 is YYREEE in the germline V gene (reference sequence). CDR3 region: CASSRSFAGGTGELFF. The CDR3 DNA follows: TGTGCCAGCAGTCGAAGTTTTGCGGGGGGCACCGGGGAGCTGTTTTTT. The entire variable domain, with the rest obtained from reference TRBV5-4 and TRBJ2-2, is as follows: ETGVTQSPTHLIKTRGQQVTLRCSSQSGHNTVSWYQQALGQGPQFIFQYYREEENGRGNFPPRFSGLQFPNYSSELNVNALELDDSALYLCASSRSFAGGTGELFFGEGSRLTVL.

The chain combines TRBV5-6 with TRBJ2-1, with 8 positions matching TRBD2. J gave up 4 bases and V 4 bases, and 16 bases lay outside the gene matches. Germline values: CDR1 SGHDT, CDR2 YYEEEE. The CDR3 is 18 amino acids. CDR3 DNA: TGTGCCAGCAGCCAACCTGGACTAGCTCCTTTTGCGTACAATGAGCAGTTCTTC. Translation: CASSQPGLAPFAYNEQFF.

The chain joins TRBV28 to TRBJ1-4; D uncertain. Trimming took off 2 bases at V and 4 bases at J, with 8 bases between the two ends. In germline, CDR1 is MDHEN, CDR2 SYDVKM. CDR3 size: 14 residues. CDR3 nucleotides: TGTGCCAGCAGTTTAGGCGGAATTAATGAAAAACTGTTTTTT. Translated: CASSLGGINEKLFF.

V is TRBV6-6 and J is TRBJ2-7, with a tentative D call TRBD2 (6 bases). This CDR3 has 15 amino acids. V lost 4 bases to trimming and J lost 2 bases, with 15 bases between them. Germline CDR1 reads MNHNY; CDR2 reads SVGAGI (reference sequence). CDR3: CASSSRFGGTYEQYF. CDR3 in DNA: TGTGCCAGCAGTTCCCGATTTGGGGGGACCTACGAGCAGTACTTC.

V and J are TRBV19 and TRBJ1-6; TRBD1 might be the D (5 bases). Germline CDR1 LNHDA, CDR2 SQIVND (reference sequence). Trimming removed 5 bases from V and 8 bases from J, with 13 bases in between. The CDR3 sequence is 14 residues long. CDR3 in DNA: TGTGCCAGTAGTGGGGGGACGGACTATTCACCCCTCCACTTT. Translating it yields CASSGGTDYSPLHF.

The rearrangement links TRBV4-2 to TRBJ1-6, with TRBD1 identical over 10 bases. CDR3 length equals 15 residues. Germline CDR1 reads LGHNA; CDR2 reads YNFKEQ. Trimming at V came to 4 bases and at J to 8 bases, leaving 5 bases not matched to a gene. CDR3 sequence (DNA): TGTGCCAGCAGCCGAGTGACAGGGGGCGATTCACCCCTCCACTTT. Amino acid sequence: CASSRVTGGDSPLHF.

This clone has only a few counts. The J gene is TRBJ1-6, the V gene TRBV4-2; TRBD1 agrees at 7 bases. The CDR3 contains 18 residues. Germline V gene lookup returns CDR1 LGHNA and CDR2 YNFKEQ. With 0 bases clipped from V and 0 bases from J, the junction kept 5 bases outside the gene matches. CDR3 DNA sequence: TGTGCCAGCAGCCAAGAGGGACAGTCCATCTCCTATAATTCACCCCTCCACTTT. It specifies CASSQEGQSISYNSPLHF.

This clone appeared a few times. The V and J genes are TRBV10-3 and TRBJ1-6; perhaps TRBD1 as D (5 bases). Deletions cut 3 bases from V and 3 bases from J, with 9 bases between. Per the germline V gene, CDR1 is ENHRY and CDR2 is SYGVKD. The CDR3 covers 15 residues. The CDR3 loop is CAISEWGDYNSPLHF. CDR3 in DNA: TGTGCCATCAGTGAATGGGGCGACTATAATTCACCCCTCCACTTT.

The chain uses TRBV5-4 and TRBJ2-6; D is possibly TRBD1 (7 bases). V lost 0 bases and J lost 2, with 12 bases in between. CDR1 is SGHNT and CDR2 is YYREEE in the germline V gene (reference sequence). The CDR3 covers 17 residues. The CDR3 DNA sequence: TGTGCCAGCAGCTTGGGCGGGACAGCACCTGGGGCCAACGTCCTGACTTTC. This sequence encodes CASSLGGTAPGANVLTF.

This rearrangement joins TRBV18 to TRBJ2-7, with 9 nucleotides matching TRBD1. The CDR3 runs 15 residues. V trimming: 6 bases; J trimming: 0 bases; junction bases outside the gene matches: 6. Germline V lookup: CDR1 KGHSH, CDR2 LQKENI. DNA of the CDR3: TGTGCCAGCTCTCCGGGGACAGGGCCCTCCTACGAGCAGTACTTC. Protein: CASSPGTGPSYEQYF. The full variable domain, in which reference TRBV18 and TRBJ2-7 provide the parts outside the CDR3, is NAGVMQNPRHLVRRRGQEARLRCSPMKGHSHVYWYRQLPEEGLKFMVYLQKENIIDESGMPKERFSAEFPKEGPSILRIQQVVRGDSAAYFCASSPGTGPSYEQYFGPGTRLTVT.

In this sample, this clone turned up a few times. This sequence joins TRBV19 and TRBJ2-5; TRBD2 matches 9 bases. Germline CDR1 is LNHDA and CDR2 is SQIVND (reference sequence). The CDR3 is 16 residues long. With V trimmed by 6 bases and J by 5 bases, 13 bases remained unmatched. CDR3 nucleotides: TGTGCCAGTAGCCTACGTATAACAGCGGGGGGTGAGACCCAGTACTTC. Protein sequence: CASSLRITAGGETQYF. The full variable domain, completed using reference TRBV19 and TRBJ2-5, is DGGITQSPKYLFRKEGQNVTLSCEQNLNHDAMYWYRQDPGQGLRLIYYSQIVNDFQKGDIAEGYSVSREKKESFPLTVTSAQKNPTAFYLCASSLRITAGGETQYFGPGTRLLVL.

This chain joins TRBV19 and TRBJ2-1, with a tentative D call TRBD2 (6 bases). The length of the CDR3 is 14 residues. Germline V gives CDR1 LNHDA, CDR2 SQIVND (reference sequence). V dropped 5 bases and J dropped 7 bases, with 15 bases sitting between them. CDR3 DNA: TGTGCCAGTAGTTCTCCCCTTGGGAGGAATGAGCAGTTCTTC. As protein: CASSSPLGRNEQFF. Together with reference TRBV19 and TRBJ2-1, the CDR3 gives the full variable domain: DGGITQSPKYLFRKEGQNVTLSCEQNLNHDAMYWYRQDPGQGLRLIYYSQIVNDFQKGDIAEGYSVSREKKESFPLTVTSAQKNPTAFYLCASSSPLGRNEQFFGPGTRLTVL.

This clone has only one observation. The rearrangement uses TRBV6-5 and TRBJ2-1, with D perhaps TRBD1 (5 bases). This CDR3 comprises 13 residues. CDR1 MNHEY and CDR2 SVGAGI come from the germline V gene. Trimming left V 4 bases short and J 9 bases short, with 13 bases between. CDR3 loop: CASSLEGDREQFF. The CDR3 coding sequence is TGTGCCAGCAGTTTGGAAGGGGATCGTGAGCAGTTCTTC.

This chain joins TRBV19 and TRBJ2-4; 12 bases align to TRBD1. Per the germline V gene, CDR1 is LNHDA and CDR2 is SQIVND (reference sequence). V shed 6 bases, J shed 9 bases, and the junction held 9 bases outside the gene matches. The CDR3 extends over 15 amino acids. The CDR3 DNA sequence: TGTGCCAGTAGCCCGGGACAGGGGGCGCGGGGCATTCAGTACTTC. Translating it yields CASSPGQGARGIQYF. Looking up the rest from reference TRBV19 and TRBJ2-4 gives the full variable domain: DGGITQSPKYLFRKEGQNVTLSCEQNLNHDAMYWYRQDPGQGLRLIYYSQIVNDFQKGDIAEGYSVSREKKESFPLTVTSAQKNPTAFYLCASSPGQGARGIQYFGAGTRLSVL.

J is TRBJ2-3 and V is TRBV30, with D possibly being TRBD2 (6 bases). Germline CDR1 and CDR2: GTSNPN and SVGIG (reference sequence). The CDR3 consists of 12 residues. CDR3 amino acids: CTVGTSTDTQYF. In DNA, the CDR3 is TGTACCGTGGGGACTAGCACAGATACGCAGTATTTT.